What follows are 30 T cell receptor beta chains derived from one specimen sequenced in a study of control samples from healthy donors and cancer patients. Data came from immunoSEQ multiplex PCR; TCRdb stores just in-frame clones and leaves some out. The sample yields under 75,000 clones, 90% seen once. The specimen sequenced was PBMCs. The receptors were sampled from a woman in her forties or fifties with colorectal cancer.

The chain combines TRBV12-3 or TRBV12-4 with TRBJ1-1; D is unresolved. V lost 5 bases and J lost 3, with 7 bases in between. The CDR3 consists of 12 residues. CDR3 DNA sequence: TGTGCCAGCAGTCCTCTAGACACTGAAGCTTTCTTT. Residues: CASSPLDTEAFF.

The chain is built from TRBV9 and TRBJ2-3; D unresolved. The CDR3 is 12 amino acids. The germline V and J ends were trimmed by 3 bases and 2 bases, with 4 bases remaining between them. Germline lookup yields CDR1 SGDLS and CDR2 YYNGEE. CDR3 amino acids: CASSANTDTQYF. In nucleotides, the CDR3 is TGTGCCAGCAGCGCCAACACAGATACGCAGTATTTT.

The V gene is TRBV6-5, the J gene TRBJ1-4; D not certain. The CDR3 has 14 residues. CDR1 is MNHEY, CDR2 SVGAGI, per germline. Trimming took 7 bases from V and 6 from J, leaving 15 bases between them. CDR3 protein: CASKERTTHEKLFF. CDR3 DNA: TGTGCCAGCAAGGAGCGGACGACCCATGAAAAACTGTTTTTT.

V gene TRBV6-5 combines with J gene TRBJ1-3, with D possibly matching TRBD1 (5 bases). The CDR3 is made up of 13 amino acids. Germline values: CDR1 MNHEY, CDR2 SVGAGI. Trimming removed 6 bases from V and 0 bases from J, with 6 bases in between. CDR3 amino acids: CASRTVSGNTIYF. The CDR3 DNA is TGTGCCAGCAGGACAGTCTCTGGAAACACCATATATTTT.

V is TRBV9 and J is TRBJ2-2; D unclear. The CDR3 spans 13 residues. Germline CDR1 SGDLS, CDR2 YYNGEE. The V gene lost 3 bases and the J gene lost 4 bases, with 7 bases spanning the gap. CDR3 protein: CASSARSTGELFF. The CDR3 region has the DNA TGTGCCAGCAGCGCTAGAAGCACCGGGGAGCTGTTTTTT.

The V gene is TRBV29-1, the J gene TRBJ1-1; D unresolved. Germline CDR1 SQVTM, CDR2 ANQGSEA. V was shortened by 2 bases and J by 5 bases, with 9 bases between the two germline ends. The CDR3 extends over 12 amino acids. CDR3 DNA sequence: TGCAGCGTTGAACGGGGTGGTACTGAAGCTTTCTTT. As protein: CSVERGGTEAFF.

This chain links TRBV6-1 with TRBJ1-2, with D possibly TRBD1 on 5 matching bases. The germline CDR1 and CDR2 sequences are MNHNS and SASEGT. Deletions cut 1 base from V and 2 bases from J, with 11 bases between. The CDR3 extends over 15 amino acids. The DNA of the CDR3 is TGTGCCAGCAGTGAAGGGGGGACCCTAAACTATGGCTACACCTTC. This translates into CASSEGGTLNYGYTF.

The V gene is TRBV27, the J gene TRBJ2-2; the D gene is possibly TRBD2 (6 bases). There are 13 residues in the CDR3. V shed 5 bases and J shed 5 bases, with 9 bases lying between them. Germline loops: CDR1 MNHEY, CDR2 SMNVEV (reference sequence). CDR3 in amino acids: CASSAGRTGELFF. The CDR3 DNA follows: TGTGCCAGCAGTGCGGGACGGACCGGGGAGCTGTTTTTT.

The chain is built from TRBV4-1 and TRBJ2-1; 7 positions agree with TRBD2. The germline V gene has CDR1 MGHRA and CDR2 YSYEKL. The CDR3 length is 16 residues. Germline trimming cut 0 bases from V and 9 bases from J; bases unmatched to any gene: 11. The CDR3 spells CASSQDGLEGLGEQFF. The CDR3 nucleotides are TGCGCCAGCAGCCAAGACGGACTAGAAGGTTTAGGTGAGCAGTTCTTC.

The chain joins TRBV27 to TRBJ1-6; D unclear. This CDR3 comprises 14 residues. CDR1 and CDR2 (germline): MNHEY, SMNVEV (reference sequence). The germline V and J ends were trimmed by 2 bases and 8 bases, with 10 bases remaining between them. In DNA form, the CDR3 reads TGTGCCAGCAGTTTAGTTTGGTTGGATTCACCCCTCCACTTT. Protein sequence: CASSLVWLDSPLHF.

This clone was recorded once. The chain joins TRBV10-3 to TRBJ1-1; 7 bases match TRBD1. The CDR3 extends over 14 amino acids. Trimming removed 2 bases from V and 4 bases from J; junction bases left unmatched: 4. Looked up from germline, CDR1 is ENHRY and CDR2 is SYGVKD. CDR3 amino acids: CAISEVEGATEAFF. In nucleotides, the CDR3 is TGTGCCATCAGTGAGGTCGAGGGGGCCACTGAAGCTTTCTTT.

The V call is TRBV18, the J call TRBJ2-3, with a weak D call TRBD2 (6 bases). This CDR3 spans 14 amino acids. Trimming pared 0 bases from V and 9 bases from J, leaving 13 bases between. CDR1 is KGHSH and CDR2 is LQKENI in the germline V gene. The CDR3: CASSPPGGLGTQYF. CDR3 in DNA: TGTGCCAGCTCACCACCAGGAGGGTTAGGGACGCAGTATTTT.

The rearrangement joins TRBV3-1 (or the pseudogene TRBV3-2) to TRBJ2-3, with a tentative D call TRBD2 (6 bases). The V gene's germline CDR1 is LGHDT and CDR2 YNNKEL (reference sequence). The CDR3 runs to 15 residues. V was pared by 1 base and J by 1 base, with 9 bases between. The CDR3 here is CASSQGAGGTDTQYF. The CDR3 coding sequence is TGTGCCAGCAGCCAAGGAGCGGGTGGCACAGATACGCAGTATTTT.

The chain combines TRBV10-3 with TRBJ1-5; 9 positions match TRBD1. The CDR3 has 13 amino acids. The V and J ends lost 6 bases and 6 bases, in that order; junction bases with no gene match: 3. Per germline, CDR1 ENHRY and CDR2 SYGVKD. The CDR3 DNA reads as TGTGCCATCAGCCGGACAGGGGCTCAGCCCCAGCATTTT. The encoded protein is CAISRTGAQPQHF.

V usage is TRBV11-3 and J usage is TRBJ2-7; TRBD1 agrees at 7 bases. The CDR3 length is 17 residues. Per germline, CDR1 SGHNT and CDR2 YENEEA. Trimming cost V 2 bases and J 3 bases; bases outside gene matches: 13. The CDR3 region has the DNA TGTGCCAGCAGCTTAAGGACAATGGTACAGGGGCTCTACGAGCAGTACTTC. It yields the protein CASSLRTMVQGLYEQYF.

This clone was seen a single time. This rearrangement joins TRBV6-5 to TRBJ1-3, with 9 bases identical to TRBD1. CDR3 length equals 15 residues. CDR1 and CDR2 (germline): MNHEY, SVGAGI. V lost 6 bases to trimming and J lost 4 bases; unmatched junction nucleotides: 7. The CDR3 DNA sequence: TGTGCCAGCAGACGACAGGGGGTGTGGGGAAACACCATATATTTT. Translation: CASRRQGVWGNTIYF.

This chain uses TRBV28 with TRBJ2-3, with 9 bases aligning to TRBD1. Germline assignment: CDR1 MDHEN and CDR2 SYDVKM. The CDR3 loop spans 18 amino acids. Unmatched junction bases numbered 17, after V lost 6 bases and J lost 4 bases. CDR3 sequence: CASSQPLRDREFPDTQYF. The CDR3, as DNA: TGTGCCAGCAGCCAACCACTAAGGGACAGGGAGTTTCCAGATACGCAGTATTTT.

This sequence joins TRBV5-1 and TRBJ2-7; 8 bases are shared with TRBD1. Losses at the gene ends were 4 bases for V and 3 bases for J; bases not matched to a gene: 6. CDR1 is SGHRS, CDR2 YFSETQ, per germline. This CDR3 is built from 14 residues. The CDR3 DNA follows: TGCGCCAGCAGCCTCGGACAGGGTCTCTACGAGCAGTACTTC. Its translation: CASSLGQGLYEQYF.

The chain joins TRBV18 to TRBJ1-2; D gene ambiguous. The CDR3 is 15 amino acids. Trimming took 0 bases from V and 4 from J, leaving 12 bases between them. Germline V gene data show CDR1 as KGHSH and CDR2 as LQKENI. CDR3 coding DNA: TGTGCCAGCTCACCACCGTTATCCCTACCCTATGGCTACACCTTC. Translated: CASSPPLSLPYGYTF. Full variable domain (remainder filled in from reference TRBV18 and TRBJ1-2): NAGVMQNPRHLVRRRGQEARLRCSPMKGHSHVYWYRQLPEEGLKFMVYLQKENIIDESGMPKERFSAEFPKEGPSILRIQQVVRGDSAAYFCASSPPLSLPYGYTFGSGTRLTVV.

CDR3: CASSPGLAGGEDTQYF. The CDR3 nucleotides read TGTGCCAGTAGCCCGGGACTAGCGGGGGGAGAAGATACGCAGTATTTT. The rearrangement links TRBV19 to TRBJ2-3; TRBD2 agrees at 15 bases. The CDR3 is 16 residues long. J gave up 5 bases and V 6 bases, and 6 bases lay outside the gene matches. The germline CDR1 and CDR2 sequences are LNHDA and SQIVND (reference sequence).

In nucleotides, the CDR3 is TGTGCCAGCAGCGTAACGGGACAGGCTATAGGTCTGCAGTTCTTC. This gives the protein CASSVTGQAIGLQFF. The chain uses TRBV2 and TRBJ2-1; 8 positions match TRBD1. The germline V gene has CDR1 SNHLY and CDR2 FYNNEI. V lost 6 bases to trimming and J lost 12 bases; unmatched junction nucleotides: 16. The CDR3 has 15 amino acids.

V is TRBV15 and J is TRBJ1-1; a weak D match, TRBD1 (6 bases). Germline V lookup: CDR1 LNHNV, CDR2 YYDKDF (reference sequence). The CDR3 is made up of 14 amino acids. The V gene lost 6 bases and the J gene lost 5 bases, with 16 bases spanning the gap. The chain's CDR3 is CATRTQGLQTEAFF. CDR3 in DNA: TGTGCCACCAGAACTCAGGGGCTTCAGACTGAAGCTTTCTTT.

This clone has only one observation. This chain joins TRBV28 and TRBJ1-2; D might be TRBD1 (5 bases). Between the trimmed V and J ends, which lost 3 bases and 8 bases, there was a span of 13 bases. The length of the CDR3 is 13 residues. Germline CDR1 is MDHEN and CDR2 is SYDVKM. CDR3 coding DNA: TGTGCCAGCAGTTTCGAGGGGACGGGGGGCTACACCTTC. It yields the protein CASSFEGTGGYTF.

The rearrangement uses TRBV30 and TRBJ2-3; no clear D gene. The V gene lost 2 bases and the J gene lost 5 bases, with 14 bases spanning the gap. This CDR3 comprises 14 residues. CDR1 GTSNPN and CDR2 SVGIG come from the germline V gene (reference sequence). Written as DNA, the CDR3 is TGTGCCTGGAGTCATAATCGGGTAATAGATACGCAGTATTTT. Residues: CAWSHNRVIDTQYF.

CDR3 in amino acids: CASSQGARSYEQYF. For the CDR3, the DNA is TGTGCCAGCAGCCAGGGGGCTCGATCCTACGAGCAGTACTTC. V usage is TRBV6-5 and J usage is TRBJ2-7; 8 bases are shared with TRBD1. CDR3 length equals 14 residues. The V gene end was trimmed by 6 bases and the J gene end by 1 base; junction bases not matched to a gene: 5. From germline, CDR1 is MNHEY and CDR2 SVGAGI.

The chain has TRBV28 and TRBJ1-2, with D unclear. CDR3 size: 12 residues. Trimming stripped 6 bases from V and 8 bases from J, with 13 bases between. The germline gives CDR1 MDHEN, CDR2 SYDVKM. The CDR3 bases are TGTGCCAGCAGCGATCTGAATCGGGGCTACACCTTC. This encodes CASSDLNRGYTF.

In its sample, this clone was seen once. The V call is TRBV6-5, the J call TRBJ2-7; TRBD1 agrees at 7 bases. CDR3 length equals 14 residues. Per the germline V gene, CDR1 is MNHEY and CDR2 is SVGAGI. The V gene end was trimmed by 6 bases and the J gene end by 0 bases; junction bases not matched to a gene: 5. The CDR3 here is CASRRTGISYEQYF. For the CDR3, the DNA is TGTGCCAGCAGAAGGACAGGTATCTCCTACGAGCAGTACTTC.

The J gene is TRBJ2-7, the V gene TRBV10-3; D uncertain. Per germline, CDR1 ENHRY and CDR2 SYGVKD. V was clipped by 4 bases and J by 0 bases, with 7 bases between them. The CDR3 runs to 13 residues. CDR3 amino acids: CAISGVSSYEQYF. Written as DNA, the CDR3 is TGTGCCATCAGTGGGGTCAGCTCCTACGAGCAGTACTTC.

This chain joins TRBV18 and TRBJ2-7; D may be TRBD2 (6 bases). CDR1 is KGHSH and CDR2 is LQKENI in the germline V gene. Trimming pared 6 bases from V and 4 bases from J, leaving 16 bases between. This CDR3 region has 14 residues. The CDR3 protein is CASSPGVRSYEQYF. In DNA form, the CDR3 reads TGTGCCAGCTCGCCGGGAGTTCGGAGTTACGAGCAGTACTTC.

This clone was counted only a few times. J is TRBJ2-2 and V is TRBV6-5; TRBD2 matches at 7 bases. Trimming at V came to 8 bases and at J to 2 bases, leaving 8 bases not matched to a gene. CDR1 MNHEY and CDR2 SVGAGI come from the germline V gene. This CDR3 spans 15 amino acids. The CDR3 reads CASGGRAVNTGELFF. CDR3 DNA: TGTGCCAGCGGGGGGAGGGCAGTAAACACCGGGGAGCTGTTTTTT.